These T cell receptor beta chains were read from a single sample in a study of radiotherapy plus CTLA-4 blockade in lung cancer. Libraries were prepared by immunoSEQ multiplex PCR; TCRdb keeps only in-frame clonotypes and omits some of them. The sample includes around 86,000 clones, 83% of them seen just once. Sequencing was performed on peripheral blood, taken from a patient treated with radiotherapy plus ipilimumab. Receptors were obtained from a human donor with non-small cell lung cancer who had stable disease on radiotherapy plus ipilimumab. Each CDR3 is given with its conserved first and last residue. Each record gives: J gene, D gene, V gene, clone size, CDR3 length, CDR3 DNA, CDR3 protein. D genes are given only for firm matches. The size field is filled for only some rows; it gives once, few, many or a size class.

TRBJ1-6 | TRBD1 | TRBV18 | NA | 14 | TGTGCCAGCTCACCGGGGACAGACAATTCACCCCTCCACTTT | CASSPGTDNSPLHF
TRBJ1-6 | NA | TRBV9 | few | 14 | TGTGCCAGCAGCGAATCGGGACTTAATTCACCCCTCCACTTT | CASSESGLNSPLHF
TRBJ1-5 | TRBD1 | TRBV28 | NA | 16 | TGTGCCAGCAGAACAGACAGGGTAGGGCGCAATCAGCCCCAGCATTTT | CASRTDRVGRNQPQHF
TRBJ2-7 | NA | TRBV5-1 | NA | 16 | TGCGCCAGCAGCTCATACCCCGCAGGGCTCACCTACGAGCAGTACTTC | CASSSYPAGLTYEQYF
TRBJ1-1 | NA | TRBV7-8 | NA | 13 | TGTGCCAGCAGCTTTGACCAGGACACTGAAGCTTTCTTT | CASSFDQDTEAFF
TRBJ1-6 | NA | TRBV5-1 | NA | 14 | TGCGCCAGCCAGAGCGGGGTGGGTAATTCACCCCTCCACTTT | CASQSGVGNSPLHF
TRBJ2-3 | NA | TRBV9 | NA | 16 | TGTGCCAGCAGCGTAGAGGCTAGCACGGTGACAGATACGCAGTATTTT | CASSVEASTVTDTQYF
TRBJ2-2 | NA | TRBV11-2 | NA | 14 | TGTGCCAGCAGCCCGAAGAGCTCCCTCGGGGAGCTGTTTTTT | CASSPKSSLGELFF
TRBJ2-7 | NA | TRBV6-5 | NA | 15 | TGTGCCAGCAGTTACTCGAAACAGGGATGGTACGAGCAGTACTTC | CASSYSKQGWYEQYF
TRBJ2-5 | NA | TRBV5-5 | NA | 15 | TGTGCCAGCAGCCCCATGGTGGGGGGACAAGAGACCCAGTACTTC | CASSPMVGGQETQYF
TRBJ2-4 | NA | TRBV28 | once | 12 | TGTGCCAGCAGTTTACAGGGGGGGTCAGAGTACTTC | CASSLQGGSEYF
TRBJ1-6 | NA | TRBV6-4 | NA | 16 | TGTGCCACGGGACAACCCGAGAGCTCCTATAATTCACCCCTCCACTTT | CATGQPESSYNSPLHF
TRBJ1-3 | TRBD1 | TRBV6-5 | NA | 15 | TGTGCCAGCAGGAAACAGGGGTCGTCGGGAAACACCATATATTTT | CASRKQGSSGNTIYF
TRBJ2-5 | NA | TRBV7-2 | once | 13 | TGTGCCAGCAGCGCGGACTATCCTGAGACCCAGTACTTC | CASSADYPETQYF
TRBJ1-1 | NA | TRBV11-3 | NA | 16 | TGTGCCAGCAGCTTAGGTGGGCCACGGGCGAACACTGAAGCTTTCTTT | CASSLGGPRANTEAFF
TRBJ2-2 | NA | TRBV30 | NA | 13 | TGTGCCTGGAGTCAACGGGTGGCCGGGGAGCTGTTTTTT | CAWSQRVAGELFF
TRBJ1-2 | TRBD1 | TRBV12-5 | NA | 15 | TGTGCTAGTGGTTTGGGGATACAGGGGAGCTATGGCTACACCTTC | CASGLGIQGSYGYTF
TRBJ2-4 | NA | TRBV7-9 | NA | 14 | TGTGCCAGCAGCTCTTTGGGGGTCGGAAACATTCAGTACTTC | CASSSLGVGNIQYF
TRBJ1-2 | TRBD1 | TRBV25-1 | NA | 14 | TGTGCCAGCAGTGAACAGGGGGGGGTTATGGGCTACACCTTC | CASSEQGGVMGYTF
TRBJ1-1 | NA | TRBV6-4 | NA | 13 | TGTGCCAGCAGTGCTTCCCCGGTCACTGAAGCTTTCTTT | CASSASPVTEAFF
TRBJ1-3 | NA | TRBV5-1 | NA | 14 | TGCGCCAGCAGCCTACAGGGAACTGGAAACACCATATATTTT | CASSLQGTGNTIYF
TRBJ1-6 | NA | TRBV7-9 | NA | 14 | TGTGCCAGCAGCTTAATTGGGGATCATTCACCCCTCCACTTT | CASSLIGDHSPLHF
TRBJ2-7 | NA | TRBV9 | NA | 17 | TGTGCCAGCAGCGGCAACCCTCGCACAGGGAGCTCCTACGAGCAGTACTTC | CASSGNPRTGSSYEQYF
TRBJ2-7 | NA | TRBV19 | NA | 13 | TGTGCCAGTAGTAAGACACGCACCTACGAGCAGTACTTC | CASSKTRTYEQYF
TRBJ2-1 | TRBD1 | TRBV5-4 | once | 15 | TGTGCCAGCAGCTTGAGTAGGGGGCTAAACAATGAGCAGTTCTTC | CASSLSRGLNNEQFF
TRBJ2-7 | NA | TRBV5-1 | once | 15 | TGCGCCAGCAGCTTACACCGGGACACGGACTACGAGCAGTACTTC | CASSLHRDTDYEQYF
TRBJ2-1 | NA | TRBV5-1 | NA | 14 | TGCGCCAGCAGCTTGTTTAGCGGATACAATGAGCAGTTCTTC | CASSLFSGYNEQFF
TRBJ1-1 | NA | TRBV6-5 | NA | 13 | TGTGCCAGCAGCCAGGACCCGAACACTGAAGCTTTCTTT | CASSQDPNTEAFF
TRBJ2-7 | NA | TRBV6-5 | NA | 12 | TGTGCCAGCAGCCCAAGCTCCTACGAGCAGTACTTC | CASSPSSYEQYF
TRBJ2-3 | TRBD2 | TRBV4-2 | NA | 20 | TGTGCCAGCAGCACCGGGACTAGCGGGGGGGGCGGATTCTTCACAGATACGCAGTATTTT | CASSTGTSGGGGFFTDTQYF
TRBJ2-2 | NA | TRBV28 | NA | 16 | TGTGCCAGCAGTTTCATAGGGGTCCGAAACACCGGGGAGCTGTTTTTT | CASSFIGVRNTGELFF
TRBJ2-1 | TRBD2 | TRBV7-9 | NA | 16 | TGTGCCAGCAGCACTACTCGGACTAGCGGATACAATGAGCAGTTCTTC | CASSTTRTSGYNEQFF